This TCR beta chain is from a study of blood T cell repertoires in COVID-19. Whole-study context: The samples span acute and convalescent COVID-19 from the United States, Italy and Spain.

Trimming cost V 8 bases and J 11 bases, with 15 bases left between them. The CDR3 totals 11 residues. Looked up from germline, CDR1 is MDHEN and CDR2 is SYDVKM. Study processing details: Reference gene primer amplification gave nucleated cell count estimates. Measured with immunoSEQ multiplex PCR; TCRdb has only the in-frame clones, and not every one. The DNA was the basis for D and trimming; V, J and clone size are from that table. The sample carries more than 85,000 clones, about 88% recorded once. The sequence derives from a woman aged 55-69 years with acute or convalescent COVID-19. What was sequenced was peripheral blood. The chain is built from TRBV28 and TRBJ1-1; D may be TRBD1 (6 bases). CDR3 nucleotides: TGTGCCAGCGTACGGGACATCGTTGCTTTCTTT. Translation: CASVRDIVAFF.